This T cell receptor beta chain was sequenced for a study of graft-versus-host responses after intestinal transplantation. Study observations and caveats: Recipient marrow showed GvH clones, some seen first in ileum or blood.

Assay used: immunoSEQ multiplex PCR; TCRdb lists only in-frame clones, some missing. The table shows tens of thousands of clones, with nearly 90% occurring only once. V shed 0 bases and J 6 bases; nucleotides not matched to a gene: 8. CDR1 is MNHEY, CDR2 SMNVEV, per germline (reference sequence). The CDR3 is 15 amino acids. With regard to this clone: Its target is not known.

This specimen consisted of unstimulated CD8+ T cells sorted from spleen or lymph node cells, obtained before transplant. The TCR sequence derives from a human donor who was the organ donor for an intestinal transplant. The chain links TRBV27 to TRBJ2-7; 7 positions match TRBD2. Written as DNA, the CDR3 is TGTGCCAGCAGTTTATCAGCGGGGCAGTGGAGCGAGCAGTACGTC. Encoded protein: CASSLSAGQWSEQYV.